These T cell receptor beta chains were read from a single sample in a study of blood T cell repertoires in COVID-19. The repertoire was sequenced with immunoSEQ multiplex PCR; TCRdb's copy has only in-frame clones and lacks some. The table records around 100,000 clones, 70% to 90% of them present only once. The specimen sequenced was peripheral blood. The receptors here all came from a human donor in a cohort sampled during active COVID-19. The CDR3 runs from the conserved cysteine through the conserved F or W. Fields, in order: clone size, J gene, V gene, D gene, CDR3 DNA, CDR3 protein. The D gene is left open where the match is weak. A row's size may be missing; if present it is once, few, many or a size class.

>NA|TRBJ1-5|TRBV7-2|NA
TGTGCCAGCAGCTCACGCCTAGACGGAGGACCCAATCAGCCCCAGCATTTT
CASSSRLDGGPNQPQHF
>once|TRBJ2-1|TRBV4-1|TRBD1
TGCGCCAGCAGCCAAAAAACAGGGGGCGGGGGCGGTGAGCAGTTCTTC
CASSQKTGGGGGEQFF
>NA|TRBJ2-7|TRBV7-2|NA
TGTGCCAGCAGCTTTTGGACTAACTACGAGCAGTACTTC
CASSFWTNYEQYF
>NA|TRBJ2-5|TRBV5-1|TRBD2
TGCGCCAGCAGCTTGTCGGGAGGGCCGAGGGAGACCCAGTACTTC
CASSLSGGPRETQYF
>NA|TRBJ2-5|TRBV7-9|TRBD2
TGTGCCAGCAGCCCTCGCGGGAGGGGTGGGACCCAGTACTTC
CASSPRGRGGTQYF
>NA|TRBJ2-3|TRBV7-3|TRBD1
TGTGCCAGCAGCTTCCAGGGGGCAGATACGCAGTATTTT
CASSFQGADTQYF
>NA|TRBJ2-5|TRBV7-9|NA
TGTGCCAGCAGCCCCCCGGTCCGGGATCAAGAGACCCAGTACTTC
CASSPPVRDQETQYF
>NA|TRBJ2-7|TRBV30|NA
TGTGCCTGGAGTGGGCACCCCGGGGGCTACGAGCAGTACTTC
CAWSGHPGGYEQYF
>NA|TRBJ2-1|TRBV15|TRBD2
TGTGCCACCACCGTCGGAGCGGGAGGGCTACCTCTCAATGAGCAGTTCTTC
CATTVGAGGLPLNEQFF
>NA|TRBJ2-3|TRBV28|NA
TGTGCCAGCAGGTCGGGACACCGCACAGATACGCAGTATTTT
CASRSGHRTDTQYF
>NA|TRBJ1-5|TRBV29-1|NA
TGCAGCGCCATCAGTAGCAATCAGCCCCAGCATTTT
CSAISSNQPQHF
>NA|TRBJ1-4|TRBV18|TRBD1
TGTGCCAGCTCACCACCGACAGGGGGGAAGGATTTTGAAAAACTGTTTTTT
CASSPPTGGKDFEKLFF
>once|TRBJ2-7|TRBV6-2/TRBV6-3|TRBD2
TGTGCCAGCAGTTCGGGACTAGCGGGGGAGTACTTC
CASSSGLAGEYF
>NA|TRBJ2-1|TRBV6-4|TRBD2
TGTGCCAGCAGTGAATTGGCGGGAGTAGGTCTGTTCTTC
CASSELAGVGLFF
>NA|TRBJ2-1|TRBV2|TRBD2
TGTGCCAGCAGCGGGGGGACTAGCGGGACTGGTGGTGAGCAGTTCTTC
CASSGGTSGTGGEQFF